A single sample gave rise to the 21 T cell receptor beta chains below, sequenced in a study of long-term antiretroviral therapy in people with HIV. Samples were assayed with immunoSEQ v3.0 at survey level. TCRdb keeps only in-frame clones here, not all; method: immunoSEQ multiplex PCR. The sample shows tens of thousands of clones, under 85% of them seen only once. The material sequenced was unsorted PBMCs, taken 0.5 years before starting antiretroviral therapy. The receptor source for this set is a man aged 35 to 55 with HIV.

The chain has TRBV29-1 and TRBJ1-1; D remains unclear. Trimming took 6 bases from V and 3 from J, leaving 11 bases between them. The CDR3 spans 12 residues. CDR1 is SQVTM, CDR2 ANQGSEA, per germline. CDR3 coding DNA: TGCAGCGTGCGGAGATCGGACACTGAAGCTTTCTTT. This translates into CSVRRSDTEAFF.

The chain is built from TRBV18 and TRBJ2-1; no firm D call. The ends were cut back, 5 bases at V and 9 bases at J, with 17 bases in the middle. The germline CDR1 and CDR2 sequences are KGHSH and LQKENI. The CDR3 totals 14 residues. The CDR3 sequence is CASSTDNSRVEQFF. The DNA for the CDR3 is TGTGCCAGCTCAACCGATAATTCACGGGTTGAGCAGTTCTTC.

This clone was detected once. This CDR3 is CASSPGQGVRNTEAFF. The CDR3, as DNA: TGTGCCAGCAGCCCCGGGCAGGGCGTACGGAACACTGAAGCTTTCTTT. The gene calls are TRBV4-2 and TRBJ1-1; weak D call: TRBD1 (5 bases). CDR1 LGHNA and CDR2 YNFKEQ come from the germline V gene. This CDR3 is 16 amino acids long. Trimming cost V 4 bases and J 1 base, with 16 bases left between them.

The chain's CDR3 is CASSQELAGEGYEQYF. For the CDR3, the DNA is TGCGCCAGCAGCCAGGAACTAGCGGGGGAAGGCTACGAGCAGTACTTC. V usage is TRBV4-3 and J usage is TRBJ2-7; TRBD2 aligns across 11 bases. The CDR3 length is 16 residues. Trimming took 3 bases from V and 3 from J; bases not matched to a gene: 7. The germline V gene has CDR1 LGHNA and CDR2 YSLEER.

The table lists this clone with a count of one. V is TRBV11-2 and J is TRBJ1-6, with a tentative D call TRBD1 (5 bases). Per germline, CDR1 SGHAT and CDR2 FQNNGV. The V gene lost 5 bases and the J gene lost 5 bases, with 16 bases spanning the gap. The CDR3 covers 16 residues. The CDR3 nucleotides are TGTGCCAGCAGCCTAACCTTGACAGAGAATAATTCACCCCTCCACTTT. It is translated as CASSLTLTENNSPLHF.

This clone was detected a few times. The CDR3 DNA reads as TGTGCCAGCAGCATCGGGACAGGGGCCTATGGCTACACCTTC. Its protein is CASSIGTGAYGYTF. The genes are TRBV5-4 and TRBJ1-2, with 10 bases aligning to TRBD1. The CDR3 consists of 14 residues. Germline V lookup: CDR1 SGHNT, CDR2 YYREEE (reference sequence). The J segment lost 4 bases and the V segment lost 4 bases, leaving 4 bases of the junction unmatched. Full variable domain (outside the CDR3, taken from reference TRBV5-4 and TRBJ1-2): ETGVTQSPTHLIKTRGQQVTLRCSSQSGHNTVSWYQQALGQGPQFIFQYYREEENGRGNFPPRFSGLQFPNYSSELNVNALELDDSALYLCASSIGTGAYGYTFGSGTRLTVV.

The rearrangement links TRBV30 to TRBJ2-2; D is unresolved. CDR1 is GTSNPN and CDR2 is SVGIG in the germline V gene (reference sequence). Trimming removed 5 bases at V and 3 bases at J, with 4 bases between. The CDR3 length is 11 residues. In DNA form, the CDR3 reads TGTGCCTGGGGGTACACCGGGGAGCTGTTTTTT. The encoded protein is CAWGYTGELFF.

The CDR3 protein is CASSGAGGTDTQYF. In DNA form, the CDR3 reads TGTGCCAGCAGTGGCGCGGGGGGCACAGATACGCAGTATTTT. The gene calls are TRBV6-1 and TRBJ2-3, with TRBD2 identical over 7 bases. The CDR3 covers 14 residues. Per germline, CDR1 MNHNS and CDR2 SASEGT. V lost 4 bases, J lost 1 base, and 2 bases stayed unmatched.

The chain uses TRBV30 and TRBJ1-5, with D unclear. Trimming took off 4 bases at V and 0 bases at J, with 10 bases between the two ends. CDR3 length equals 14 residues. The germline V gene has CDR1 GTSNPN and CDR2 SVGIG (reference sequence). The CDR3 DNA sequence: TGTGCCTGGACCGATACCGTTAGCAATCAGCCCCAGCATTTT. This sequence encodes CAWTDTVSNQPQHF.

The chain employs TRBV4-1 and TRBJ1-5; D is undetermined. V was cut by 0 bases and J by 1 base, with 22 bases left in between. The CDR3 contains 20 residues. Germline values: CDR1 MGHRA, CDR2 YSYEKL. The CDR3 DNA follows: TGCGCCAGCAGCCAAGATGTGGGTCCCCGAGGAAGTGTAAGCAATCAGCCCCAGCATTTT. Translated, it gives CASSQDVGPRGSVSNQPQHF.

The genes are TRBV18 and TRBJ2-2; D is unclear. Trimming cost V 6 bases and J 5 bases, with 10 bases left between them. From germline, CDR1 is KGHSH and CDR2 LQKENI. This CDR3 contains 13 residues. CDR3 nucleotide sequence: TGTGCCAGCTCGCCGCTCCCTACCGGGGAGCTGTTTTTT. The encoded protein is CASSPLPTGELFF.

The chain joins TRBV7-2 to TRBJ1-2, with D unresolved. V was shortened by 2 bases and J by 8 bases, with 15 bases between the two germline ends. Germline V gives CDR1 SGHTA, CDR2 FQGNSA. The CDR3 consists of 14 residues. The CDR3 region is CASSLTMWAEGYTF. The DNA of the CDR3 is TGTGCCAGCAGCTTAACGATGTGGGCTGAGGGCTACACCTTC. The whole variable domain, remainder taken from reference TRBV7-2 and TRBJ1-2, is GAGVSQSPSNKVTEKGKDVELRCDPISGHTALYWYRQSLGQGLEFLIYFQGNSAPDKSGLPSDRFSAERTGGSVSTLTIQRTQQEDSAVYLCASSLTMWAEGYTFGSGTRLTVV.

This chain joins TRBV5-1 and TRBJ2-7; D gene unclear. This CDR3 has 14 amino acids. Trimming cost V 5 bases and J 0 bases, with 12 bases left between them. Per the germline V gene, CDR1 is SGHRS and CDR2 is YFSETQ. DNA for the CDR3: TGCGCCAGCAGAAACAACTTCGCCTCCTACGAGCAGTACTTC. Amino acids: CASRNNFASYEQYF.

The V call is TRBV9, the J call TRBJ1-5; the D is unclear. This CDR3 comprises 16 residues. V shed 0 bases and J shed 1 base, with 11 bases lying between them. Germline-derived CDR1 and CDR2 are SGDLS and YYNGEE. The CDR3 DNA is TGTGCCAGCAGCGTAGGCGGAGATGGGAGCAATCAGCCCCAGCATTTT. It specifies CASSVGGDGSNQPQHF.

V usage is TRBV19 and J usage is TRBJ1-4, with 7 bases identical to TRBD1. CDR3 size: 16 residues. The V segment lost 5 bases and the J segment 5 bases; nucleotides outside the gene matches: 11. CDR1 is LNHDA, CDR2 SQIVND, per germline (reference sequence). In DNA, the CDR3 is TGTGCCAGTAGTCCCTCAAACAGGGGCGGGAATGAAAAACTGTTTTTT. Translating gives CASSPSNRGGNEKLFF.

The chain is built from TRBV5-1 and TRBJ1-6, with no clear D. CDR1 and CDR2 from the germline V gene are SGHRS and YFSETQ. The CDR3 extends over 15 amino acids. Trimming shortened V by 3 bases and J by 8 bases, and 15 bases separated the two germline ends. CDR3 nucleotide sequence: TGCGCCAGCAGCTCGGAGGGCGGGTACTATTCACCCCTCCACTTT. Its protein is CASSSEGGYYSPLHF.

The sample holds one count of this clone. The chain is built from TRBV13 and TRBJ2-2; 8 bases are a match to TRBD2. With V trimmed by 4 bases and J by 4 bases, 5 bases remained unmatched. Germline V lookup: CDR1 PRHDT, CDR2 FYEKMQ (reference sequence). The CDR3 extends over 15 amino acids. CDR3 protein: CASSWRGAGTGELFF. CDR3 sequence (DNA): TGTGCCAGCAGCTGGCGGGGGGCCGGCACCGGGGAGCTGTTTTTT.

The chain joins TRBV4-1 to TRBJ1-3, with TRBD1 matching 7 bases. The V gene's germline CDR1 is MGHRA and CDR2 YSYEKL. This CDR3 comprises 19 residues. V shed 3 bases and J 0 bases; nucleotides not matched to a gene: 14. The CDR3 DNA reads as TGCGCCAGCAGCCAGAGAATAACGGGACAGTCTTTCTCTGGAAACACCATATATTTT. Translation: CASSQRITGQSFSGNTIYF.

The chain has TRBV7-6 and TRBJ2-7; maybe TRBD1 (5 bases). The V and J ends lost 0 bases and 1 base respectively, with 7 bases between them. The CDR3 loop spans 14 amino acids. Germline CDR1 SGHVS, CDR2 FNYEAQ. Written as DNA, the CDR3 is TGTGCCAGCAGCTTAGCAGACAGTTCCTACGAGCAGTACTTC. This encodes CASSLADSSYEQYF.

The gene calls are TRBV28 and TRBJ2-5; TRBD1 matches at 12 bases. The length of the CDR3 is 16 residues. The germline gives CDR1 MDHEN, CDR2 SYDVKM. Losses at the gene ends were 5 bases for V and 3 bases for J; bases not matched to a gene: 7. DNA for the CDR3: TGTGCCAGCAGTCCGCCCGGGACAGGGGGCGAAGAGACCCAGTACTTC. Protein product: CASSPPGTGGEETQYF.

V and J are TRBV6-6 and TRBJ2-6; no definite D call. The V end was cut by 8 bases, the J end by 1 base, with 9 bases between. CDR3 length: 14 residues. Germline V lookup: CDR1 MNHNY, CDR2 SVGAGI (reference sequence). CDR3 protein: CASVDSSGANVLTF. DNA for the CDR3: TGTGCCAGCGTAGACTCATCTGGGGCCAACGTCCTGACTTTC.